This T cell receptor beta chain was recorded in a study of control samples from healthy donors and cancer patients. Sequencing used immunoSEQ multiplex PCR; TCRdb keeps in-frame clones, though not all of them. This sample carries over 150,000 clones, around 92% of them seen once, and the ten largest clones take 2%. The length of the CDR3 is 15 residues. Germline V gives CDR1 WSHSY, CDR2 SAAADI. The ends were cut back, 2 bases at V and 3 bases at J, with 13 bases in the middle. What was sequenced was blood. The receptor was derived from a woman between 35 and 50 years old in good health. The rearrangement uses TRBV10-2 and TRBJ1-2; D gene ambiguous. The CDR3 nucleotides read TGCGCCAGCAGTGAGATGGCGCAAGAGTACTATGGCTACACCTTC. Amino acids: CASSEMAQEYYGYTF.